Below, 3 T cell receptor beta chains from the same sample are listed, as sequenced in a study of blood T cell repertoires in COVID-19. Profiling relied on immunoSEQ multiplex PCR, and the TCRdb table lists in-frame clones only, not all of them. The sample includes some 260,000 clones, about 90% seen only once; the top ten take approximately 2%. The source material was PBMCs or T cells enriched from blood (not recorded which). The receptors derive from a woman under 30 who had recovered from COVID-19.

V and J are TRBV3-1 (or the pseudogene TRBV3-2) and TRBJ2-3; 9 positions agree with TRBD2. Per the germline V gene, CDR1 is LGHDT and CDR2 is YNNKEL (reference sequence). The ends lost 4 bases at V and 5 bases at J; junction bases unmatched: 10. CDR3 length: 16 amino acids. In DNA form, the CDR3 reads TGTGCCAGCAGCCCCCAGTTGCGGGGGGGCCTAGATACGCAGTATTTT. Amino acid sequence: CASSPQLRGGLDTQYF.

This sequence joins TRBV19 and TRBJ2-7, with D possibly TRBD2 on 6 matching bases. The CDR3 has 15 residues. Trimming removed 6 bases at V and 8 bases at J, with 23 bases between. Germline CDR1 LNHDA, CDR2 SQIVND (reference sequence). This CDR3 reads CASRSQEAGANKQYF. Written as DNA, the CDR3 is TGTGCCAGTAGATCCCAGGAAGCGGGTGCCAATAAGCAGTACTTC.

The CDR3 DNA reads TGTGCCAGCAGTTTTCCGGGACAGGGGTCCGGGGAGCTGTTTTTT. Residues: CASSFPGQGSGELFF. This rearrangement joins TRBV28 to TRBJ2-2, with 10 bases aligning to TRBD1. Germline-derived CDR1 and CDR2 are MDHEN and SYDVKM. With V trimmed by 3 bases and J by 6 bases, 4 bases remained unmatched. The CDR3 contains 15 residues.